A selection of T cell receptor beta chains follows, all from one sample in a study of response to subunit inactivated influenza vaccine. TCRdb independently ran MiXCR on the RT-PCR reads; one entry per CDR3 protein. The sample carries more than 450,000 distinct CDR3 sequences, 7.6% recorded once. Here the sequenced sample was PBMCs from blood, taken less than 25 months after vaccination. The receptors were gathered from a man aged 50 to 75 who received an inactivated influenza vaccine. Both conserved end residues are part of each CDR3. Each record gives: D gene, clone size, J gene, V gene, CDR3 DNA, CDR3 protein. A D gene is named only where the DNA matches it firmly. Clone size is stated in some rows and not others, as once, few, many or a class when expanded.

d_gene: TRBD1
abundance: -
j_gene: TRBJ1-2
v_gene: TRBV29-1
CDR3nt: TGCAGCGTGGGGGCAGGGGGTAAAAATGTCTATGGCTACACCTTC
CDR3aa: CSVGAGGKNVYGYTF

d_gene: -
abundance: -
j_gene: TRBJ1-3
v_gene: TRBV24-1
CDR3nt: TGTGCCACCAGTGATTCCGACAGCTCTGGAAACACCATATATTTT
CDR3aa: CATSDSDSSGNTIYF

d_gene: -
abundance: many
j_gene: TRBJ1-2
v_gene: TRBV24-1
CDR3nt: TGTGCCACCAGTGACCCCTATGGCTACACCTTC
CDR3aa: CATSDPYGYTF

d_gene: TRBD2
abundance: many
j_gene: TRBJ2-1
v_gene: TRBV7-9
CDR3nt: TGTGCCAGCAGACAACTTAGCGGGGGGTCCGCATGGGAGCAGTTCTTC
CDR3aa: CASRQLSGGSAWEQFF

d_gene: TRBD1
abundance: few
j_gene: TRBJ2-7
v_gene: TRBV18
CDR3nt: TGTGCCAGCTCACCACCGTTTCTGGTTCGGACAGGGCCCTACGAGCAGTACTTC
CDR3aa: CASSPPFLVRTGPYEQYF

d_gene: -
abundance: many
j_gene: TRBJ1-5
v_gene: TRBV12-3/TRBV12-4
CDR3nt: TGTGCCAGCAGTTGGGGTAAAGATCAGCCCCAGCATTTT
CDR3aa: CASSWGKDQPQHF

d_gene: -
abundance: -
j_gene: TRBJ1-5
v_gene: TRBV27
CDR3nt: TGTGCCAGCAGTGCATGGGGGAGCAATCAGCCCCAGCATTTT
CDR3aa: CASSAWGSNQPQHF

d_gene: -
abundance: many
j_gene: TRBJ2-1
v_gene: TRBV28
CDR3nt: TGTGCCAGCAGTTTCTCCACGAATGAGCAGTTCTTC
CDR3aa: CASSFSTNEQFF

d_gene: TRBD1
abundance: -
j_gene: TRBJ2-2
v_gene: TRBV9
CDR3nt: TGTGCCAGCAGCGGAAGGACAGGGGCCGGGGAGCTGTTTTTT
CDR3aa: CASSGRTGAGELFF

d_gene: -
abundance: many
j_gene: TRBJ1-1
v_gene: TRBV9
CDR3nt: TGTGCCAGCAGCGTATCTGAGAACACTGAAGCTTTCTTT
CDR3aa: CASSVSENTEAFF

d_gene: TRBD1
abundance: many
j_gene: TRBJ2-3
v_gene: TRBV18
CDR3nt: TGTGCCAGCTCACCACCCCGGACAGGGCAGGGCACAGATACGCAGTATTTT
CDR3aa: CASSPPRTGQGTDTQYF

d_gene: TRBD2
abundance: -
j_gene: TRBJ2-7
v_gene: TRBV9
CDR3nt: TGTGCCAGCAGCCCCCGTGTCGCTGGGGGGGACTACGAGCAGTACTTC
CDR3aa: CASSPRVAGGDYEQYF

d_gene: TRBD1
abundance: many
j_gene: TRBJ2-2
v_gene: TRBV4-3
CDR3nt: TGCGCCAGCAGCAAGGGGACAGACACCGGGGAGCTGTTTTTT
CDR3aa: CASSKGTDTGELFF

d_gene: -
abundance: few
j_gene: TRBJ1-5
v_gene: TRBV20-1
CDR3nt: TGCAGTGCTAGAGATTCAGGACGGTACAATCAGCCCCAGCATTTT
CDR3aa: CSARDSGRYNQPQHF

d_gene: -
abundance: many
j_gene: TRBJ1-1
v_gene: TRBV4-2
CDR3nt: TGTGCCAGCAGCCAAGACGTCCCCAAGAACACTGAAGCTTTCTTT
CDR3aa: CASSQDVPKNTEAFF

d_gene: -
abundance: few
j_gene: TRBJ1-1
v_gene: TRBV9
CDR3nt: TGTGCCAGCAGCGTACACCCCGACGGGAGGAACACTGAAGCTTTCTTT
CDR3aa: CASSVHPDGRNTEAFF

d_gene: TRBD2
abundance: many
j_gene: TRBJ2-4
v_gene: TRBV7-9
CDR3nt: TGTGCCAGCGCTATAGCGGGAGGGGAAAACATTCAGTACTTC
CDR3aa: CASAIAGGENIQYF

d_gene: -
abundance: -
j_gene: TRBJ2-1
v_gene: TRBV12-3/TRBV12-4
CDR3nt: TGTGCCAGCAGTACCCGAATACAGTCTGAGCAGTTCTTC
CDR3aa: CASSTRIQSEQFF

d_gene: -
abundance: many
j_gene: TRBJ1-4
v_gene: TRBV4-3
CDR3nt: TGCGCCAGCAGCCAGGGGGAACTTCAAAATGAAAAACTGTTTTTT
CDR3aa: CASSQGELQNEKLFF

d_gene: -
abundance: -
j_gene: TRBJ2-1
v_gene: TRBV12-3/TRBV12-4
CDR3nt: TGTGCCAGCTCCAACGTCGGCGGGACTTACAATGAGCAGTTCTTC
CDR3aa: CASSNVGGTYNEQFF

d_gene: -
abundance: -
j_gene: TRBJ2-7
v_gene: TRBV28
CDR3nt: TGTGCCAGCAGGCAGGGACGGGAGAACGAGCAGTACTTC
CDR3aa: CASRQGRENEQYF

d_gene: TRBD2
abundance: few
j_gene: TRBJ2-1
v_gene: TRBV5-1
CDR3nt: TGCGCCAGCAGCTTCCGACTAGCGGGAGAGGACGAGCAGTTCTTC
CDR3aa: CASSFRLAGEDEQFF

d_gene: -
abundance: many
j_gene: TRBJ2-7
v_gene: TRBV20-1
CDR3nt: TGCAGTGCTAGTCTTTCACGGGCCTACGAGCAGTACTTC
CDR3aa: CSASLSRAYEQYF

d_gene: TRBD2
abundance: few
j_gene: TRBJ2-1
v_gene: TRBV11-2
CDR3nt: TGTGCCAGCAGCCAGGGCCTAGCGGGGCGCTCCTACAATGAGCAGTTCTTC
CDR3aa: CASSQGLAGRSYNEQFF

d_gene: -
abundance: few
j_gene: TRBJ1-5
v_gene: TRBV5-5
CDR3nt: TGTGCCAGCAGCTTGGCGCCTAGCAATCAGCCCCAGCATTTT
CDR3aa: CASSLAPSNQPQHF

d_gene: -
abundance: few
j_gene: TRBJ1-1
v_gene: TRBV19
CDR3nt: TGTGCCAGTAGTATAATGACTCGACAGATAAGACCCTTTGAAGCTTTCTTT
CDR3aa: CASSIMTRQIRPFEAFF

d_gene: -
abundance: few
j_gene: TRBJ2-6
v_gene: TRBV19
CDR3nt: TGTGCCAGTAGTTGGCCGCCTAGCTCTGGGGCCAACGTCCTGACTTTC
CDR3aa: CASSWPPSSGANVLTF

d_gene: -
abundance: few
j_gene: TRBJ2-3
v_gene: TRBV7-7
CDR3nt: TGTGCTAGCAGCTACACCTTAGGGGTTACGCAGTATTTT
CDR3aa: CASSYTLGVTQYF

d_gene: TRBD2
abundance: many
j_gene: TRBJ2-7
v_gene: TRBV12-3/TRBV12-4
CDR3nt: TGTGCCAGCAGTTCCACCCGGACTAGCGGGGCCTACGAGCAGTACTTC
CDR3aa: CASSSTRTSGAYEQYF

d_gene: -
abundance: -
j_gene: TRBJ1-1
v_gene: TRBV5-1
CDR3nt: TGCGCCAGCAGCCCGGGGAAGATGAACACTGAAGCTTTCTTT
CDR3aa: CASSPGKMNTEAFF

d_gene: TRBD1
abundance: -
j_gene: TRBJ2-1
v_gene: TRBV19
CDR3nt: TGTGCCAGTAGTATAGACAGGGGGGAGCAGTTCTTC
CDR3aa: CASSIDRGEQFF

d_gene: TRBD2
abundance: many
j_gene: TRBJ2-5
v_gene: TRBV11-3
CDR3nt: TGTGCCAGCAGCTCCGACTGGACTAGCGGGGCTTACTCGAAGACCCAGTACTTC
CDR3aa: CASSSDWTSGAYSKTQYF

d_gene: TRBD1
abundance: few
j_gene: TRBJ1-2
v_gene: TRBV29-1
CDR3nt: TGCAGGGTGGGGGGACAGGGCTTCGGCTACACCTTC
CDR3aa: CRVGGQGFGYTF